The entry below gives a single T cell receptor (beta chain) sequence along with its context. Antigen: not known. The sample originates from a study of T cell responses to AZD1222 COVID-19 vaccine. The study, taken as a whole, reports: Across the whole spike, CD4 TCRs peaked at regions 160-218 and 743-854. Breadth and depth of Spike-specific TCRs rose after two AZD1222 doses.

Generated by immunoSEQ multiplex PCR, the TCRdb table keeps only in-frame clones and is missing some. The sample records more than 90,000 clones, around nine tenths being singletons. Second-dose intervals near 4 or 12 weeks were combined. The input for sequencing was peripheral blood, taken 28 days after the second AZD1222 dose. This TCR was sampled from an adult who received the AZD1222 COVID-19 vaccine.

The CDR3 DNA reads TGTGCCAGCAGCGAAGGCAGGGAGAAGACCCAGTACTTC. Amino acid sequence: CASSEGREKTQYF. The chain combines TRBV7-2 with TRBJ2-5; tentatively, D is TRBD1 or TRBD2 (5 bases each). The CDR3 contains 13 residues. Trimming pared 5 bases from V and 6 bases from J, leaving 13 bases between. The germline V gene has CDR1 SGHTA and CDR2 FQGNSA.